These 30 T cell receptor beta chains share one sample of origin, sequenced in a study of cytomegalovirus exposure and HLA in healthy donors. Primers: 60 Vbeta forward and 13 Jbeta reverse. Data came from immunoSEQ multiplex PCR; TCRdb stores just in-frame clones and leaves some out. The table records more than 110,000 clones, about 78% of them present only once. Sequencing was done on a sample of PBMCs. All receptors come from a man younger than 35 in good health and CMV-seronegative.

The chain recombines TRBV5-4 with TRBJ1-1; the D gene is possibly TRBD1 (5 bases). V gave up 4 bases and J gave up 1 base, with 17 bases separating them. The CDR3 loop spans 16 amino acids. Germline CDR1 reads SGHNT; CDR2 reads YYREEE (reference sequence). The CDR3 coding sequence is TGTGCCAGCAGCCGACCCGCAGGGTTGGGGAACACTGAAGCTTTCTTT. Encoded protein: CASSRPAGLGNTEAFF.

CDR3 nucleotide sequence: TGTGCCAGCAGCCAACGGGACACTCCGAGGGAGACCCAGTACTTC. Residues: CASSQRDTPRETQYF. The chain couples TRBV7-9 to TRBJ2-5, with D tentatively TRBD1 (6 bases). This CDR3 has 15 amino acids. The V gene's germline CDR1 is SEHNR and CDR2 FQNEAQ (reference sequence). V lost 5 bases and J 5 bases, leaving 18 bases between the germline ends.

The genes are TRBV30 and TRBJ1-1; D remains ambiguous. V was pared by 0 bases and J by 9 bases, with 8 bases between. The CDR3 consists of 11 residues. CDR1 is GTSNPN, CDR2 SVGIG, per germline (reference sequence). CDR3 sequence reads: CAWSVLGKAFF. The CDR3 DNA reads as TGTGCCTGGAGTGTACTAGGGAAAGCTTTCTTT.

The V and J genes are TRBV18 and TRBJ2-3; 12 nucleotides agree with TRBD2. Germline assignment: CDR1 KGHSH and CDR2 LQKENI. The V segment lost 2 bases and the J segment 0 bases; nucleotides outside the gene matches: 6. This CDR3 spans 18 amino acids. CDR3 in amino acids: CASSPSLAGGTSTDTQYF. The CDR3 nucleotides read TGTGCCAGCTCACCATCACTAGCGGGGGGCACCAGCACAGATACGCAGTATTTT.

This chain links TRBV29-1 with TRBJ2-5, with D uncertain. The assigned J gene may be wrong: the sequence end matches TRBJ2-7 better. The CDR3 loop spans 12 amino acids. The V gene's germline CDR1 is SQVTM and CDR2 ANQGSEA. The CDR3 here is CSVEDRSYEQYF. As DNA, the CDR3 is TGCAGCGTTGAAGACCGTTCCTACGAGCAGTACTTC.

The rearrangement joins TRBV6-1 to TRBJ1-4; TRBD1 is a possible D gene (5 bases). The germline gives CDR1 MNHNS, CDR2 SASEGT. This CDR3 is 15 amino acids long. Trimming left V 2 bases short and J 10 bases short, with 17 bases between. CDR3 sequence (DNA): TGTGCCAGCAGTGAAACCGACCGCCCCGGGGGAAAACTGTTTTTT. Its protein is CASSETDRPGGKLFF.

The chain carries TRBV7-2 and TRBJ2-1, with D perhaps TRBD2 (5 bases). Between the trimmed V and J ends, which lost 5 bases and 5 bases, there was a span of 16 bases. The CDR3 runs 15 residues. Germline values: CDR1 SGHTA, CDR2 FQGNSA. The CDR3, as DNA: TGTGCCAGCAGCCGCAGTCCATTAGCGAACAATGAGCAGTTCTTC. This gives the protein CASSRSPLANNEQFF.

This chain joins TRBV6-5 and TRBJ2-1, with D unresolved. Trimming took 7 bases from V and 3 from J, leaving 13 bases between them. Germline loops: CDR1 MNHEY, CDR2 SVGAGI. The CDR3 runs 14 residues. CDR3 sequence reads: CASTLSPGYNEQFF. The CDR3 DNA follows: TGTGCCAGCACCTTAAGCCCGGGCTACAATGAGCAGTTCTTC.

The V call is TRBV19, the J call TRBJ2-7; TRBD1 matches 7 bases. Per germline, CDR1 LNHDA and CDR2 SQIVND (reference sequence). Trimming at V came to 1 base and at J to 4 bases, leaving 13 bases not matched to a gene. This CDR3 comprises 17 residues. CDR3 sequence reads: CASSIGLRGQRPYEQYF. The DNA of the CDR3 is TGTGCCAGTAGTATAGGCTTAAGGGGACAGAGACCATACGAGCAGTACTTC.

J is TRBJ1-1 and V is TRBV5-4; 7 nucleotides agree with TRBD1. Germline V gene sequence: CDR1 SGHNT, CDR2 YYREEE (reference sequence). The trim removed 10 bases at V and 7 bases at J, leaving 19 bases unmatched. This CDR3 is built from 15 residues. The CDR3 DNA sequence: TGTGCCGGTAGCCGTTCCAACGTCGGGACAGATGAAGCTTTCTTT. Protein sequence: CAGSRSNVGTDEAFF.

The chain joins TRBV27 to TRBJ1-5; weak D call: TRBD1 (5 bases). V was trimmed by 4 bases and J by 7 bases, leaving 11 bases between them. Germline V gene data show CDR1 as MNHEY and CDR2 as SMNVEV (reference sequence). CDR3 size: 13 residues. The CDR3 sequence is CASSYQGRQPQHF. The CDR3 DNA is TGTGCCAGCAGTTACCAGGGCCGACAGCCCCAGCATTTT.

This rearrangement joins TRBV28 to TRBJ1-2, with TRBD1 as a possible D gene (5 bases). The CDR3 has 13 amino acids. Trimming shortened V by 5 bases and J by 1 base, and 8 bases separated the two germline ends. The V gene's germline CDR1 is MDHEN and CDR2 SYDVKM. The CDR3 here is CASSEQDNYGYTF. CDR3 DNA sequence: TGTGCCAGCAGTGAACAGGATAACTATGGCTACACCTTC.

V is TRBV4-2 and J is TRBJ2-3; TRBD2 agrees at 9 bases. Per the germline V gene, CDR1 is LGHNA and CDR2 is YNFKEQ. V trimming: 0 bases; J trimming: 2 bases; junction bases outside the gene matches: 3. The CDR3 runs 16 residues. The CDR3 loop is CASSQDAGGPTDTQYF. The CDR3 DNA is TGTGCCAGCAGCCAAGATGCGGGGGGGCCCACAGATACGCAGTATTTT.

This chain joins TRBV2 and TRBJ2-5, with TRBD2 matching over 13 bases. The CDR3 covers 16 residues. Germline CDR1 reads SNHLY; CDR2 reads FYNNEI. V was clipped by 6 bases and J by 2 bases; unmatched bases: 6. In nucleotides, the CDR3 is TGTGCCAGCAGCGAGGGACTAGCGGGACGGCAAGAGACCCAGTACTTC. This codes for CASSEGLAGRQETQYF.

The V and J genes are TRBV2 and TRBJ1-4; D is undetermined. CDR3 size: 13 residues. The germline gives CDR1 SNHLY, CDR2 FYNNEI. V was shortened by 6 bases and J by 7 bases, with 12 bases between the two germline ends. CDR3 loop: CASSLKSGEKLFF. CDR3 nucleotide sequence: TGTGCCAGCAGCTTAAAGTCAGGTGAAAAACTGTTTTTT.

The V gene is TRBV9, the J gene TRBJ1-2, with D unclear. Trimming removed 4 bases at V and 3 bases at J, with 10 bases between. The CDR3 totals 13 residues. CDR1 and CDR2 from the germline V gene are SGDLS and YYNGEE. This CDR3 reads CASSPQADYGYTF. The CDR3 nucleotides read TGTGCCAGCAGCCCCCAGGCTGACTATGGCTACACCTTC.

The chain recombines TRBV18 with TRBJ1-1; no reliable D call. The CDR3 runs 13 residues. V was shortened by 6 bases and J by 0 bases, with 8 bases between the two germline ends. Germline V gene data show CDR1 as KGHSH and CDR2 as LQKENI. The CDR3 sequence is CASSGGLNTEAFF. Written as DNA, the CDR3 is TGTGCCAGCTCTGGCGGCCTGAACACTGAAGCTTTCTTT.

This clone was detected only a few times. This chain connects TRBV11-3 to TRBJ1-2; D not resolved. Trimming shortened V by 1 base and J by 5 bases, and 8 bases separated the two germline ends. The germline V gene has CDR1 SGHNT and CDR2 YENEEA. The length of the CDR3 is 13 residues. CDR3 residues: CASSLGGYYGYTF. In DNA form, the CDR3 reads TGTGCCAGCAGCTTAGGAGGATATTATGGCTACACCTTC.

The CDR3 nucleotides read TGTGCCTGGAGTGTAATCCTAGCGGGGCTATACAATGAGCAGTTCTTC. It encodes CAWSVILAGLYNEQFF. The chain employs TRBV30 and TRBJ2-1; 9 positions match TRBD2. The J segment lost 4 bases and the V segment lost 0 bases, leaving 7 bases of the junction unmatched. The CDR3 extends over 16 amino acids. Germline V lookup: CDR1 GTSNPN, CDR2 SVGIG (reference sequence).

This clone has more than one count but fewer than ten. V and J are TRBV28 and TRBJ2-5, with a tentative D call TRBD1 (6 bases). The germline V gene has CDR1 MDHEN and CDR2 SYDVKM. CDR3 length: 13 amino acids. With 3 bases removed from V and 4 bases from J, the gap between germline ends came to 9 bases. CDR3 sequence (DNA): TGTGCCAGCAGTTTTGGCAGGGGAGAGACCCAGTACTTC. Translating gives CASSFGRGETQYF.

The chain employs TRBV5-1 and TRBJ2-5; D remains unclear. Looked up from germline, CDR1 is SGHRS and CDR2 is YFSETQ. The CDR3 has 14 residues. Trimming took 3 bases from V and 0 from J, leaving 9 bases between them. CDR3 sequence (DNA): TGCGCCAGCAGCTCGTCAGAATACCAAGAGACCCAGTACTTC. Its protein is CASSSSEYQETQYF.

This clone has just a few counts. This chain joins TRBV2 and TRBJ2-2, with TRBD2 matching over 7 bases. Germline V gene data show CDR1 as SNHLY and CDR2 as FYNNEI. This CDR3 is built from 14 residues. The V segment lost 7 bases and the J segment 7 bases; nucleotides outside the gene matches: 9. The CDR3 spells CASMEGLGIGELFF. The CDR3 DNA sequence: TGTGCCAGCATGGAAGGACTAGGAATCGGGGAGCTGTTTTTT.

The rearrangement uses TRBV5-1 and TRBJ2-1, with D possibly matching TRBD1 (6 bases). This CDR3 has 18 amino acids. V gave up 0 bases and J gave up 5 bases, with 21 bases separating them. Germline V gene lookup returns CDR1 SGHRS and CDR2 YFSETQ. The CDR3 spells CASSLAQINRVQDNEQFF. The CDR3 DNA is TGCGCCAGCAGCTTGGCCCAGATCAACAGGGTACAGGACAATGAGCAGTTCTTC. Drawing the rest from reference TRBV5-1 and TRBJ2-1, the complete variable domain is KAGVTQTPRYLIKTRGQQVTLSCSPISGHRSVSWYQQTPGQGLQFLFEYFSETQRNKGNFPGRFSGRQFSNSRSEMNVSTLELGDSALYLCASSLAQINRVQDNEQFFGPGTRLTVL.

The chain couples TRBV7-8 to TRBJ2-7, with 8 positions matching TRBD1. CDR3 length: 14 amino acids. Trimming removed 5 bases from V and 1 base from J; junction bases left unmatched: 4. Germline CDR1 is SGHVS and CDR2 is FQNEAQ. The CDR3 protein is CASSRQGASYEQYF. The CDR3 bases are TGTGCCAGCAGCCGGCAGGGGGCATCCTACGAGCAGTACTTC.

This sequence joins TRBV28 and TRBJ2-5; 7 bases agree with TRBD2. Germline V gives CDR1 MDHEN, CDR2 SYDVKM. V was clipped by 5 bases and J by 4 bases; unmatched bases: 13. CDR3 length equals 16 residues. The CDR3 nucleotides read TGTGCCAGCAGTGCCGCGGGACTATCGGTGGGAGAGACCCAGTACTTC. It translates to CASSAAGLSVGETQYF.

Comments on this clone: Other DNA sequences in this sample translate to the same CDR3. In DNA, the CDR3 is TGTGCCAGCAGTCCTGGCACCCGGAGCTATGGCTACACCTTC. As protein: CASSPGTRSYGYTF. The rearrangement joins TRBV27 to TRBJ1-2; D is undetermined. The germline CDR1 and CDR2 sequences are MNHEY and SMNVEV (reference sequence). The V gene lost 5 bases and the J gene lost 4 bases, with 14 bases spanning the gap. The CDR3 length is 14 residues.

The rearrangement joins TRBV6-6 to TRBJ1-5; 9 bases line up with TRBD1. The CDR3 extends over 15 amino acids. With V trimmed by 7 bases and J by 3 bases, 7 bases remained unmatched. CDR1 and CDR2 (germline): MNHNY, SVGAGI (reference sequence). DNA for the CDR3: TGTGCCAGCACCCCGGGGACAGGGATCAATCAGCCCCAGCATTTT. Translated, it gives CASTPGTGINQPQHF.

The chain uses TRBV25-1 and TRBJ1-3; D unresolved. This CDR3 has 16 amino acids. V gave up 6 bases and J gave up 2 bases, with 17 bases separating them. Germline assignment: CDR1 MGHDK and CDR2 SYGVNS. The CDR3 nucleotides read TGTGCCAGCAGGTCAGGCAGTAGTACGACTGGAAACACCATATATTTT. This encodes CASRSGSSTTGNTIYF.

This clone came up a few times. The rearrangement links TRBV7-6 to TRBJ2-7, with 7 bases aligning to TRBD1. The CDR3 contains 14 residues. CDR1 is SGHVS and CDR2 is FNYEAQ in the germline V gene. V gave up 3 bases and J gave up 3 bases; unmatched junction bases: 5. Here the CDR3 reads CASSFTGEGYEQYF. The CDR3, as DNA: TGTGCCAGCAGCTTTACAGGGGAAGGCTACGAGCAGTACTTC.

The gene calls are TRBV7-3 and TRBJ2-7, with D possibly matching TRBD1 (6 bases). Germline CDR1 SGHTA, CDR2 FQGTGA. Deletions cut 5 bases from V and 0 bases from J, with 14 bases between. The CDR3 length is 15 residues. In nucleotides, the CDR3 is TGTGCCAGCAGCACACAGGGCGGAAGCTCCTACGAGCAGTACTTC. It yields the protein CASSTQGGSSYEQYF.